The TCR beta chain described here comes from a study of T cell clonotyping in hematopoietic cell transplantation. Across the study: Recipient samples before transplant were obtained post-cytoreduction. Notes on the study in general: After transplant, recipient diversity fell while pathologically expanded clonotypes grew through day 180. Higher Inverse Simpson Index values in graft donor and pretransplant recipient predicted broader posttransplant TCR diversity.

TCRdb's table, derived via immunoSEQ multiplex PCR, lists solely in-frame clones and lacks some. The table includes about 21,000 clones, about 90% detected once. The CDR3 is 15 residues long. The V end was cut by 1 base, the J end by 4 bases, with 12 bases between. From germline, CDR1 is SGDLS and CDR2 YYNGEE. For this clone: The antigen remains unidentified.

Time point meaning: recipient sample about 28 days before transplant, after cytoreduction. The chain links TRBV9 to TRBJ2-1, with unresolved D. The origin of this receptor is a man younger than 30 with biphenotypic leukemia. Some clones in this sample may be carry-over from other donors' samples. Sample: peripheral blood mononuclear cells, taken before stem cell transplant. CDR3 bases: TGTGCCAGCAGCGTAAATGGGTACGGGTACAATGAGCAGTTCTTC. Its translation: CASSVNGYGYNEQFF.